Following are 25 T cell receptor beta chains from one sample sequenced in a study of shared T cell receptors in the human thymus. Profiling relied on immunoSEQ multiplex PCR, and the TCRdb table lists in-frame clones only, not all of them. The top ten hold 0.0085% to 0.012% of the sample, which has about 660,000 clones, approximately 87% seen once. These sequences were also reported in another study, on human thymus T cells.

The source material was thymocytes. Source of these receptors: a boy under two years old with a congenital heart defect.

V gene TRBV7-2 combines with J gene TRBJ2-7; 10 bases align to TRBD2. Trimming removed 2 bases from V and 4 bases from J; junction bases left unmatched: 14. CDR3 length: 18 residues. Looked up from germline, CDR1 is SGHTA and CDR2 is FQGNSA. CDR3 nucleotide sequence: TGTGCCAGCAGCTTAACCGGACTAGCGGCCGCAGGGGTATACGAGCAGTACTTC. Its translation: CASSLTGLAAAGVYEQYF.

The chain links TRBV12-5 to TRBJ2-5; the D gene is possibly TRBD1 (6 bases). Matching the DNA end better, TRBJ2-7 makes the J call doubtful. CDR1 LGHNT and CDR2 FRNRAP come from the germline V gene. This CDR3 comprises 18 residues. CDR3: CASGPKGVDFDRSYEQYF. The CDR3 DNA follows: TGTGCTAGTGGTCCTAAGGGGGTGGACTTCGATAGGTCCTACGAGCAGTACTTC.

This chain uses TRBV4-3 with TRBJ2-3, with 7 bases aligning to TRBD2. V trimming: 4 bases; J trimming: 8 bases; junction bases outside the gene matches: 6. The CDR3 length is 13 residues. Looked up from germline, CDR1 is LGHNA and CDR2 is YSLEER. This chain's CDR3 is CASSRYWGGTQYF. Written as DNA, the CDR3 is TGCGCCAGCAGCCGCTACTGGGGGGGTACGCAGTATTTT.

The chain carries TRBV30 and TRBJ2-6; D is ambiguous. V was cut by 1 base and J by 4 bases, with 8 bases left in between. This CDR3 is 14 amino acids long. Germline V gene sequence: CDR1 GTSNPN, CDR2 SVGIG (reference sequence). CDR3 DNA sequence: TGTGCCTGGAGTGCTACAGCCGGGGCCAACGTCCTGACTTTC. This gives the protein CAWSATAGANVLTF.

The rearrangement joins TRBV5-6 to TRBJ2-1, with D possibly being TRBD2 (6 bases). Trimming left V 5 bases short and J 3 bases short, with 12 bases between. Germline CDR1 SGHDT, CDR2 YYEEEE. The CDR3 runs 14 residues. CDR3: CASSPDYLYNEQFF. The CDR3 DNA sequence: TGTGCCAGCAGTCCGGACTACCTCTACAATGAGCAGTTCTTC.

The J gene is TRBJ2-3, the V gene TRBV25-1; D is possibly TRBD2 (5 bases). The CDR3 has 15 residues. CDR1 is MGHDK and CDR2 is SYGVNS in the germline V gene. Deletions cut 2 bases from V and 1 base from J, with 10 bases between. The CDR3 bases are TGTGCCAGCAGTGAAGCGATGGGAGGCACAGATACGCAGTATTTT. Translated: CASSEAMGGTDTQYF.

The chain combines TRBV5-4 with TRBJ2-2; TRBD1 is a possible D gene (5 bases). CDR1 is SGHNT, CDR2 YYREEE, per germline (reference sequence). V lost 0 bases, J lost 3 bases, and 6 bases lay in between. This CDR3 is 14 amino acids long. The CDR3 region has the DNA TGTGCCAGCAGCTTGGGACAGCACACCGGGGAGCTGTTTTTT. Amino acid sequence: CASSLGQHTGELFF.

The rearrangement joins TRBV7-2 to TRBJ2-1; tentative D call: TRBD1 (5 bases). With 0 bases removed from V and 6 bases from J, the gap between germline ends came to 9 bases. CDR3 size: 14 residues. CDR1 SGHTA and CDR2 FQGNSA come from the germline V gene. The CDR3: CASSLATDVNEQFF. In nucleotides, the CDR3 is TGTGCCAGCAGCTTAGCGACAGACGTCAATGAGCAGTTCTTC.

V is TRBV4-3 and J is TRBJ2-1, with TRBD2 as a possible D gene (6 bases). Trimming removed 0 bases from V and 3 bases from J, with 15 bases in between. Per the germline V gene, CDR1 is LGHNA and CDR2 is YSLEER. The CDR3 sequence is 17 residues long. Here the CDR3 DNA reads TGCGCCAGCAGCCAAGAGGAGACGGGAGCGGTCTACAATGAGCAGTTCTTC. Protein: CASSQEETGAVYNEQFF.

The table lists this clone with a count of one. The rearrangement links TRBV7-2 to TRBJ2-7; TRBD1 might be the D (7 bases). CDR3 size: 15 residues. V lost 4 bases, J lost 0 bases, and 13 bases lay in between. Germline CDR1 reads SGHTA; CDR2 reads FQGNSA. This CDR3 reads CASSYTGDSSYEQYF. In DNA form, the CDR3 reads TGTGCCAGCAGCTATACAGGGGACTCCTCCTACGAGCAGTACTTC.

The CDR3 DNA reads TGTGCCAGCAGTCCTATCGGACAGTTTTATAGCAATCAGCCCCAGCATTTT. Residues: CASSPIGQFYSNQPQHF. The rearrangement uses TRBV6-4 and TRBJ1-5, with D perhaps TRBD1 (6 bases). The germline V gene has CDR1 MRHNA and CDR2 SNTAGT. The CDR3 loop spans 17 amino acids. Deletions cut 5 bases from V and 0 bases from J, with 17 bases between.

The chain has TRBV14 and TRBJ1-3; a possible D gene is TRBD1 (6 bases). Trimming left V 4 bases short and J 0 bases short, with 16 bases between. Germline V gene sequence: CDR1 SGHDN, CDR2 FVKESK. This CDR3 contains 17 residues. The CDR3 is CASSPAQGHFSGNTIYF. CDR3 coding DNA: TGTGCCAGCAGCCCCGCGCAGGGGCACTTCTCTGGAAACACCATATATTTT.

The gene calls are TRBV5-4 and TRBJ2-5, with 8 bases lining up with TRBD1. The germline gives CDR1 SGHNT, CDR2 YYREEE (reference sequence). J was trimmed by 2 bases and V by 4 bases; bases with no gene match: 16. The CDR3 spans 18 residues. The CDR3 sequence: CASSDIDPQGVDQETQYF. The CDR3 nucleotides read TGTGCCAGCAGCGATATCGACCCACAGGGGGTGGATCAAGAGACCCAGTACTTC. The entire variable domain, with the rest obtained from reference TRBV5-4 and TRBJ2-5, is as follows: ETGVTQSPTHLIKTRGQQVTLRCSSQSGHNTVSWYQQALGQGPQFIFQYYREEENGRGNFPPRFSGLQFPNYSSELNVNALELDDSALYLCASSDIDPQGVDQETQYFGPGTRLLVL.

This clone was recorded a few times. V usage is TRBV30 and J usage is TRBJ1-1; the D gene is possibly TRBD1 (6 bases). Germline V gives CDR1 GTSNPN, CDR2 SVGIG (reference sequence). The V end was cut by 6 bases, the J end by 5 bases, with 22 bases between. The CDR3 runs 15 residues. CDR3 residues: CACVPGHWGETEAFF. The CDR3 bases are TGTGCCTGCGTCCCGGGACATTGGGGAGAAACTGAAGCTTTCTTT.

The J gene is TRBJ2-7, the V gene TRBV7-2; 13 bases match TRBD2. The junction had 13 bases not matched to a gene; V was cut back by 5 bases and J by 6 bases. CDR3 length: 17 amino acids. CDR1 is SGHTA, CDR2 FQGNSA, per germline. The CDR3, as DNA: TGTGCCAGCAGCCACGGACTAGCGGGAGTGTCGGACGGCGAGCAGTACTTC. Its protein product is CASSHGLAGVSDGEQYF.

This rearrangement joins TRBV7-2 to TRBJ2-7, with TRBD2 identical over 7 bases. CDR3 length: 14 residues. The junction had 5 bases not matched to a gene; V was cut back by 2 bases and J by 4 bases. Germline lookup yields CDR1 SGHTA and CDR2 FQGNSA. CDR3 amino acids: CASSLRDYLYEQYF. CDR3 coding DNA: TGTGCCAGCAGCTTACGGGACTACTTATACGAGCAGTACTTC.

The CDR3 DNA follows: TGTGCCAGCAGTTGGGCTAGCGGGAGCGATGAGCAGTTCTTC. Translated, it gives CASSWASGSDEQFF. The rearrangement links TRBV27 to TRBJ2-1; 10 nucleotides match TRBD2. The ends lost 4 bases at V and 8 bases at J; junction bases unmatched: 5. The CDR3 totals 14 residues. The germline V gene has CDR1 MNHEY and CDR2 SMNVEV (reference sequence).

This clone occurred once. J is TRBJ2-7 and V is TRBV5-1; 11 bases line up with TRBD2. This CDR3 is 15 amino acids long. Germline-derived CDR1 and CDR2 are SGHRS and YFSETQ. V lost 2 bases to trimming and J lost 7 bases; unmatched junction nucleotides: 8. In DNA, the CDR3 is TGCGCCAGCAGCTTCACTAGCGGGAGTTTCAGGGAGCAGTACTTC. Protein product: CASSFTSGSFREQYF. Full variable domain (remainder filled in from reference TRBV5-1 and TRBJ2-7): KAGVTQTPRYLIKTRGQQVTLSCSPISGHRSVSWYQQTPGQGLQFLFEYFSETQRNKGNFPGRFSGRQFSNSRSEMNVSTLELGDSALYLCASSFTSGSFREQYFGPGTRLTVT.

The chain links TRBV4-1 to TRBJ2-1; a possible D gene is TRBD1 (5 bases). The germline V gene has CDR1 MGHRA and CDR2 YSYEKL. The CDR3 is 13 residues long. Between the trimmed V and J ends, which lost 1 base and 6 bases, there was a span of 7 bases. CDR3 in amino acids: CASSQVQGNEQFF. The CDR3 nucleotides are TGCGCCAGCAGCCAAGTCCAGGGCAATGAGCAGTTCTTC.

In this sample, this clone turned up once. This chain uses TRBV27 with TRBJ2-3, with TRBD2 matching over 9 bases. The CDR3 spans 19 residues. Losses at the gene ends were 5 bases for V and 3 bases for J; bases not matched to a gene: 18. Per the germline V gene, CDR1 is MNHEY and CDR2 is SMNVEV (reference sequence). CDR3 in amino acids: CASSPRDSGREGSTDTQYF. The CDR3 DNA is TGTGCCAGCAGTCCCCGAGATAGCGGGAGAGAGGGGAGTACAGATACGCAGTATTTT.

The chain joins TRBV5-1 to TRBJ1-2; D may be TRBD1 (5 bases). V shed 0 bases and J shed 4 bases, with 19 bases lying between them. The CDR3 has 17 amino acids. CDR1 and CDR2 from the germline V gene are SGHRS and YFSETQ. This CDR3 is CASSLVGASWVGYGYTF. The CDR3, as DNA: TGCGCCAGCAGCTTGGTAGGGGCAAGCTGGGTTGGCTATGGCTACACCTTC.

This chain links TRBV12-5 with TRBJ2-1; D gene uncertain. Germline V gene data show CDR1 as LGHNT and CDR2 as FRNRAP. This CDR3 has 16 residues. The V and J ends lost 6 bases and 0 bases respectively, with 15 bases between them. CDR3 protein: CASGVDSPSSYNEQFF. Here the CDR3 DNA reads TGTGCTAGTGGGGTTGACTCTCCGAGCTCCTACAATGAGCAGTTCTTC.

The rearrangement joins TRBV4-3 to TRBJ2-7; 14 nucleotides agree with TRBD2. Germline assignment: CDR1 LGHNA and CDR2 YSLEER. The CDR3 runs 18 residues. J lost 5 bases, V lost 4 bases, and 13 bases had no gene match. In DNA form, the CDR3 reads TGCGCCAGCAGCCTGCGTCCGGGACTAGCGGGAGTTTTTCACGAGCAGTACTTC. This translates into CASSLRPGLAGVFHEQYF.

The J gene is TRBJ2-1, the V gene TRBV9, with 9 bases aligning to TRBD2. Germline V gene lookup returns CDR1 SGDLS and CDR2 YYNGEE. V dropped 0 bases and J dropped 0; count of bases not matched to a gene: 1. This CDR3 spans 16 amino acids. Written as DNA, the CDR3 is TGTGCCAGCAGCGTAGATAGCGGGAGCTCCTACAATGAGCAGTTCTTC. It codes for CASSVDSGSSYNEQFF.

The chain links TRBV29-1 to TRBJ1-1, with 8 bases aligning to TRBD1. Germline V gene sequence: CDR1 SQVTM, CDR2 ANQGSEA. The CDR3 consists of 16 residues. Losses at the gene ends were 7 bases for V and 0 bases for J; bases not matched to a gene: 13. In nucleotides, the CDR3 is TGCAGCGCCAGAGCGGCAGGGGGCCGAATGAACACTGAAGCTTTCTTT. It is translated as CSARAAGGRMNTEAFF.